The 29 T cell receptor beta chains given below trace back to one sample, sequenced in a study of PD-L1 blockade in urothelial cancer. The assay was immunoSEQ multiplex PCR, and TCRdb's table has in-frame clones only and misses some. Of roughly 45,000 clones listed, more than 75% are singletons. Sample: PBMCs, taken around atezolizumab (anti-PD-L1) treatment. The receptors come from a woman between 55 and 75 years old with urothelial cancer.

This sequence joins TRBV7-6 and TRBJ2-7; 7 bases match TRBD2. V dropped 3 bases and J dropped 0; count of bases not matched to a gene: 5. Germline V gene sequence: CDR1 SGHVS, CDR2 FNYEAQ. There are 15 residues in the CDR3. CDR3: CASSFGSGFSYEQYF. CDR3 DNA sequence: TGTGCCAGCAGCTTTGGTAGCGGGTTCTCCTACGAGCAGTACTTC.

This chain links TRBV7-2 with TRBJ1-3; 10 bases map to TRBD1. V trimming: 5 bases; J trimming: 4 bases; junction bases outside the gene matches: 5. Germline V CDR1 and CDR2: SGHTA, FQGNSA. The length of the CDR3 is 15 residues. The CDR3 DNA reads as TGTGCCAGCAGCCCCAGGGACAGGGGAGGAAACACCATATATTTT. As protein: CASSPRDRGGNTIYF.

The rearrangement uses TRBV11-3 and TRBJ2-2, with D unresolved. Germline-derived CDR1 and CDR2 are SGHNT and YENEEA. This CDR3 is built from 14 residues. V was shortened by 1 base and J by 5 bases, with 8 bases between the two germline ends. CDR3 in amino acids: CASSLGPGTGELFF. The DNA of the CDR3 is TGTGCCAGCAGCTTAGGGCCGGGTACCGGGGAGCTGTTTTTT. Based on the CDR3 plus reference TRBV11-3 and TRBJ2-2, the full variable domain is EAGVVQSPRYKIIEKKQPVAFWCNPISGHNTLYWYLQNLGQGPELLIRYENEEAVDDSQLPKDRFSAERLKGVDSTLKIQPAELGDSAVYLCASSLGPGTGELFFGEGSRLTVL.

V and J are TRBV5-5 and TRBJ1-2; D might be TRBD1 (6 bases). The V gene's germline CDR1 is SGHKS and CDR2 YYEKEE (reference sequence). The V end was cut by 3 bases, the J end by 7 bases, with 16 bases between. The CDR3 is 14 amino acids. The CDR3 coding sequence is TGTGCCAGCAGCTCCAAGGGGGAGCTAGCTGGCTACACCTTC. It encodes CASSSKGELAGYTF.

The rearrangement uses TRBV9 and TRBJ2-1, with TRBD2 matching over 8 bases. J lost 3 bases, V lost 4 bases, and 9 bases had no gene match. CDR1 is SGDLS, CDR2 YYNGEE, per germline. CDR3 size: 16 residues. For the CDR3, the DNA is TGTGCCAGCAGCCCGACATTGGGGACTAGCTACAATGAGCAGTTCTTC. This gives the protein CASSPTLGTSYNEQFF.

J is TRBJ2-1 and V is TRBV7-2; 13 bases fit TRBD2. Germline V gene sequence: CDR1 SGHTA, CDR2 FQGNSA. This CDR3 has 15 amino acids. V dropped 5 bases and J dropped 8; count of bases not matched to a gene: 6. CDR3 DNA: TGTGCCAGCAGCCTGACTAGCGGGAGGTCCCATGAGCAGTTCTTC. It specifies CASSLTSGRSHEQFF.

The gene calls are TRBV2 and TRBJ2-2; possible D gene TRBD2, 5 bases. The CDR3 runs 13 residues. Per germline, CDR1 SNHLY and CDR2 FYNNEI. V lost 2 bases, J lost 10 bases, and 11 bases lay in between. The CDR3 sequence is CASSESSSPELFF. The CDR3 DNA reads TGTGCCAGCAGTGAAAGTTCTAGCCCGGAGCTGTTTTTT.

CDR3 amino acids: CASSPIYGYTF. DNA for the CDR3: TGTGCCAGCAGCCCAATTTATGGCTACACCTTC. This chain links TRBV6-6 with TRBJ1-2; D unresolved. Per the germline V gene, CDR1 is MNHNY and CDR2 is SVGAGI (reference sequence). The V end lost 6 bases, the J end lost 5 bases, and 7 bases lay between the germline ends. This CDR3 has 11 residues.

This chain links TRBV5-4 with TRBJ2-1; TRBD2 agrees at 10 bases. V was pared by 6 bases and J by 5 bases, with 5 bases of the junction left unmatched. Per germline, CDR1 SGHNT and CDR2 YYREEE (reference sequence). The CDR3 extends over 14 amino acids. This CDR3 reads CASNKAGGDNEQFF. The CDR3, as DNA: TGTGCCAGCAATAAAGCGGGGGGGGACAATGAGCAGTTCTTC.

This clone was counted a few times. V gene TRBV18 combines with J gene TRBJ1-2; possibly TRBD1 for D (6 bases). The germline gives CDR1 KGHSH, CDR2 LQKENI. The CDR3 is made up of 17 amino acids. The V gene lost 6 bases and the J gene lost 0 bases, with 20 bases spanning the gap. The CDR3 is CASSSDRKIYSNYGYTF. The CDR3, as DNA: TGTGCCAGCTCCTCAGACAGGAAAATTTATTCTAACTATGGCTACACCTTC.

This clone was seen once. The V call is TRBV7-2, the J call TRBJ2-7; TRBD2 matches 10 bases. V was pared by 4 bases and J by 6 bases, with 9 bases of the junction left unmatched. CDR1 and CDR2 from the germline V gene are SGHTA and FQGNSA. The CDR3 length is 15 residues. The CDR3 loop reads CASSSLAGRSLEQYF. Written as DNA, the CDR3 is TGTGCCAGCAGCTCACTAGCGGGAAGGTCCCTCGAGCAGTACTTC.

V and J are TRBV4-2 and TRBJ2-3; 9 positions match TRBD2. After removal of 0 bases from V and 0 bases from J, the junction contained 10 bases not matched to a gene. CDR3 length equals 19 residues. Germline V lookup: CDR1 LGHNA, CDR2 YNFKEQ. The CDR3 protein is CASSQDLSGGGASTDTQYF. CDR3 nucleotides: TGTGCCAGCAGCCAAGATCTTAGTGGCGGGGGGGCCAGCACAGATACGCAGTATTTT.

This chain links TRBV6-5 with TRBJ1-2; tentatively, D is TRBD1 (6 bases). The CDR3 totals 14 residues. Germline V gene sequence: CDR1 MNHEY, CDR2 SVGAGI. V was clipped by 2 bases and J by 8 bases, with 15 bases between them. The CDR3 DNA reads TGTGCCAGCAGTTACCTCCCTCAACAGGGAGGCTACACCTTC. It is translated as CASSYLPQQGGYTF.

The rearrangement links TRBV19 to TRBJ2-2; TRBD2 matches 9 bases. The trim removed 3 bases at V and 1 base at J, leaving 3 bases unmatched. CDR3 length: 16 residues. CDR1 is LNHDA, CDR2 SQIVND, per germline (reference sequence). The CDR3 spells CASSILAGENTGELFF. The CDR3 DNA sequence: TGTGCCAGTAGTATTTTAGCGGGAGAGAACACCGGGGAGCTGTTTTTT.

This clone was counted a single time. This chain uses TRBV21-1 with TRBJ2-7; the table gives TRBD2 as D, unverified against the DNA. TRBV21-1 is designated a pseudogene. The CDR3 extends over 20 amino acids. The CDR3 spells CASSKGELGREAARSYEQYF. DNA for the CDR3: TGTGCCAGCAGCAAAGGCGAGTTGGGTAGGGAAGCGGCACGCTCCTACGAGCAGTACTTC.

The rearrangement joins TRBV5-1 to TRBJ2-3, with 7 bases identical to TRBD1. The junction had 3 bases not matched to a gene; V was cut back by 0 bases and J by 2 bases. This CDR3 region has 15 residues. Germline CDR1 SGHRS, CDR2 YFSETQ. This CDR3 reads CASSLEGATTDTQYF. DNA for the CDR3: TGCGCCAGCAGCTTGGAGGGGGCCACCACAGATACGCAGTATTTT.

The chain employs TRBV15 and TRBJ2-1, with 9 nucleotides matching TRBD2. CDR3 length: 15 residues. Germline values: CDR1 LNHNV, CDR2 YYDKDF (reference sequence). Losses at the gene ends were 1 base for V and 7 bases for J; bases not matched to a gene: 5. CDR3 protein: CATSRVRLAENEQFF. The CDR3 nucleotides are TGTGCCACCAGCAGAGTGAGACTAGCGGAAAATGAGCAGTTCTTC.

This rearrangement joins TRBV5-6 to TRBJ2-1, with D tentatively TRBD1 (5 bases). The ends were cut back, 4 bases at V and 4 bases at J, with 15 bases in the middle. The CDR3 length is 15 residues. CDR1 and CDR2 from the germline V gene are SGHDT and YYEEEE. Written as DNA, the CDR3 is TGTGCCAGCAGCCGTTATATGGACAATTACAATGAGCAGTTCTTC. This sequence encodes CASSRYMDNYNEQFF. Based on the CDR3 plus reference TRBV5-6 and TRBJ2-1, the full variable domain is DAGVTQSPTHLIKTRGQQVTLRCSPKSGHDTVSWYQQALGQGPQFIFQYYEEEERQRGNFPDRFSGHQFPNYSSELNVNALLLGDSALYLCASSRYMDNYNEQFFGPGTRLTVL.

This chain connects TRBV7-9 to TRBJ2-1; D perhaps matches TRBD1 (6 bases). Trimming shortened V by 5 bases and J by 0 bases, and 14 bases separated the two germline ends. CDR1 SEHNR and CDR2 FQNEAQ come from the germline V gene (reference sequence). The CDR3 sequence is 16 residues long. This CDR3 reads CASSPFGQYSYNEQFF. The CDR3 DNA reads TGTGCCAGCAGCCCATTTGGACAGTACTCCTACAATGAGCAGTTCTTC.

The V call is TRBV7-9, the J call TRBJ2-1, with 8 bases fitting TRBD2. V lost 4 bases, J lost 2 bases, and 4 bases stayed unmatched. Looked up from germline, CDR1 is SEHNR and CDR2 is FQNEAQ (reference sequence). The CDR3 is made up of 15 amino acids. The CDR3 spells CASSSPGLAYNEQFF. CDR3 DNA sequence: TGTGCCAGCAGCTCCCCGGGACTAGCCTACAATGAGCAGTTCTTC.

V and J are TRBV5-8 and TRBJ1-5, with 8 bases fitting TRBD1. Germline values: CDR1 SGHTS, CDR2 YDEGEE. Trimming removed 4 bases from V and 6 bases from J; junction bases left unmatched: 12. The CDR3 loop spans 16 amino acids. The DNA of the CDR3 is TGTGCCAGCAGCCAGTTGACAGGGGCCGGGAGTCAGCCCCAGCATTTT. Translating gives CASSQLTGAGSQPQHF. Full variable domain (outside the CDR3, taken from reference TRBV5-8 and TRBJ1-5): EAGVTQSPTHLIKTRGQQATLRCSPISGHTSVYWYQQALGLGLQFLLWYDEGEERNRGNFPPRFSGRQFPNYSSELNVNALELEDSALYLCASSQLTGAGSQPQHFGDGTRLSIL.

The rearrangement uses TRBV4-1 and TRBJ2-5; maybe TRBD2 (6 bases). The CDR3 is 15 amino acids. Germline-derived CDR1 and CDR2 are MGHRA and YSYEKL. The ends were cut back, 1 base at V and 1 base at J, with 10 bases in the middle. This CDR3 is CASSQGTGGQETQYF. The CDR3 nucleotides are TGCGCCAGCAGCCAAGGGACCGGGGGCCAAGAGACCCAGTACTTC.

This chain uses TRBV2 with TRBJ2-1; 8 bases map to TRBD1. The CDR3 contains 15 residues. After removal of 6 bases from V and 0 bases from J, the junction contained 4 bases not matched to a gene. Per germline, CDR1 SNHLY and CDR2 FYNNEI. CDR3 sequence (DNA): TGTGCCAGCAGGATTGACAGGGGCTCCTACAATGAGCAGTTCTTC. This codes for CASRIDRGSYNEQFF.

A few counts support this clone. This chain links TRBV19 with TRBJ2-4; 8 bases are shared with TRBD1. The germline V gene has CDR1 LNHDA and CDR2 SQIVND (reference sequence). V lost 4 bases, J lost 8 bases, and 10 bases stayed unmatched. This CDR3 is built from 15 residues. DNA for the CDR3: TGTGCCAGTAGTACCCCAGGACAGGGATTGGACATTCAGTACTTC. Amino acid sequence: CASSTPGQGLDIQYF.

This clone was seen more than once but under ten times. V usage is TRBV19 and J usage is TRBJ1-4; D gene ambiguous. CDR3 size: 16 residues. The germline V and J ends were trimmed by 7 bases and 0 bases, with 15 bases remaining between them. Germline V gene lookup returns CDR1 LNHDA and CDR2 SQIVND (reference sequence). The CDR3 sequence is CASKMGSLATNEKLFF. CDR3 nucleotide sequence: TGTGCCAGTAAAATGGGCAGCCTTGCAACTAATGAAAAACTGTTTTTT. The entire variable domain, with the rest obtained from reference TRBV19 and TRBJ1-4, is as follows: DGGITQSPKYLFRKEGQNVTLSCEQNLNHDAMYWYRQDPGQGLRLIYYSQIVNDFQKGDIAEGYSVSREKKESFPLTVTSAQKNPTAFYLCASKMGSLATNEKLFFGSGTQLSVL.

This chain joins TRBV5-4 and TRBJ2-5; 7 positions agree with TRBD1. The J segment lost 2 bases and the V segment lost 9 bases, leaving 7 bases of the junction unmatched. Per germline, CDR1 SGHNT and CDR2 YYREEE (reference sequence). The CDR3 sequence is 13 residues long. Here the CDR3 DNA reads TGTGCCACCGGGACAGCTATTCAAGAGACCCAGTACTTC. Protein sequence: CATGTAIQETQYF. The variable domain in full, with the rest retrieved from reference TRBV5-4 and TRBJ2-5, is ETGVTQSPTHLIKTRGQQVTLRCSSQSGHNTVSWYQQALGQGPQFIFQYYREEENGRGNFPPRFSGLQFPNYSSELNVNALELDDSALYLCATGTAIQETQYFGPGTRLLVL.

CDR3 loop: CASSMPGLDSYEQYF. DNA of the CDR3: TGTGCCAGCAGTATGCCGGGACTAGATTCCTACGAGCAGTACTTC. The chain couples TRBV28 to TRBJ2-7; TRBD2 matches at 8 bases. The CDR3 runs 15 residues. Trimming at V came to 5 bases and at J to 1 base, leaving 7 bases not matched to a gene. The germline V gene encodes CDR1 MDHEN and CDR2 SYDVKM. Together with reference TRBV28 and TRBJ2-7, the CDR3 gives the full variable domain: DVKVTQSSRYLVKRTGEKVFLECVQDMDHENMFWYRQDPGLGLRLIYFSYDVKMKEKGDIPEGYSVSREKKERFSLILESASTNQTSMYLCASSMPGLDSYEQYFGPGTRLTVT.

The rearrangement uses TRBV10-3 and TRBJ1-5, with D perhaps TRBD1 (5 bases). This CDR3 contains 15 residues. V was clipped by 8 bases and J by 5 bases, with 19 bases between them. Looked up from germline, CDR1 is ENHRY and CDR2 is SYGVKD. The CDR3 DNA is TGTGCCATCTCCGAAGGGCGGCAGGGTTATCAGCCCCAGCATTTT. It codes for CAISEGRQGYQPQHF.

The chain joins TRBV4-3 to TRBJ2-7; tentatively, D is TRBD2 (6 bases). CDR1 LGHNA and CDR2 YSLEER come from the germline V gene. V was trimmed by 1 base and J by 2 bases, leaving 12 bases between them. This CDR3 has 15 amino acids. This CDR3 is CASSQVWDSTYEQYF. For the CDR3, the DNA is TGCGCCAGCAGCCAAGTTTGGGACTCTACCTACGAGCAGTACTTC.